This T cell receptor beta chain was recorded in a study of cytomegalovirus exposure and HLA in healthy donors. The wider study: Out of several hundred genotyped donors, about 80% belonged to the Caucasian-associated ancestry cluster.

Trimming pared 1 base from V and 4 bases from J, leaving 11 bases between. CDR1 and CDR2 from the germline V gene are SGHNT and YYREEE (reference sequence). The length of the CDR3 is 14 residues. General study findings and limits: Exclusion as indistinguishable affected some V segments, including TRBV6-2 and TRBV6-3. TCR association rates varied by HLA locus in a later analysis, with DRB1 highest and HLA-C lowest.

Concerning this clone: Its antigen is undetermined.

The PCR employed 60 Vbeta primers together with 13 Jbeta primers. Assay: immunoSEQ multiplex PCR; the TCRdb copy retains only in-frame clones and omits some. The sample holds approximately 120,000 clones; 65% to 80% are singletons and the top ten take around 13%. The TCR comes from a woman aged 40 to 50 in good health and CMV-seropositive. The V call is TRBV5-4, the J call TRBJ1-2; D not certain. What was sequenced was PBMCs. The chain's CDR3 is CASSLSGYAYGYTF. The CDR3 region has the DNA TGTGCCAGCAGCTTGTCGGGGTACGCCTATGGCTACACCTTC.